This TCR beta chain derives from a study of T cell repertoires in cytomegalovirus infection. Study-level information: Both recently identified HLA-C-restricted and well-studied HLA-B-restricted CMV epitopes were used in the study. Shared public TCR beta signatures pointed to both CMV infection and a matching HLA type.

Points from the study as a whole: Cumulative frequency (of public TCR beta family members) identified carriers of CMV plus the relevant HLA. The study found HLA-C-restricted CMV-specific TCR beta clonotypes dominating the ex vivo response.

TCRdb independently ran MiXCR on the reads; one entry per CDR3 protein. The table shows about 280,000 distinct CDR3 sequences, with approximately 22% occurring only once. This clonotype was found many times. The antigen is unknown. Sample: cultured PBMCs, taken from culture after CMV antigen stimulation. The receptor was derived from a human donor in good health (CMV status not recorded). Some clones in this sample may be carry-over from other donors' samples.

CDR3 protein: CASSNHQPQHF. DNA for the CDR3: TGTGCCAGCAGTAACCATCAGCCCCAGCATTTT. The chain uses TRBV6-1 and TRBJ1-5, with no clear D. The CDR3 is 11 residues long. CDR1 MNHNS and CDR2 SASEGT come from the germline V gene. Between the trimmed V and J ends, which lost 5 bases and 5 bases, there was a span of 4 bases.